The 7 T cell receptor beta chains reported below all come from one sample, sequenced in a study of T cells after yellow fever vaccination. TCRdb independently ran MiXCR on the 5' RACE reads; one entry per CDR3 protein. Among 200,000 to 300,000 distinct CDR3 sequences listed, 6.9% were seen once. Sequenced material: CD4+ T cells sorted from PBMCs, taken 15 days after the yellow fever booster vaccination. The origin of the receptors is a man aged 25 to 45 who received the YFV17D yellow fever vaccine.

This clonotype has ten or more counts. The chain joins TRBV5-4 to TRBJ1-2; D is perhaps TRBD1 (5 bases). CDR3 length equals 13 residues. CDR1 is SGHNT and CDR2 is YYREEE in the germline V gene (reference sequence). Between the trimmed V and J ends, which lost 4 bases and 5 bases, there was a span of 12 bases. CDR3 DNA: TGTGCCAGCAGCCGCGGGGGTACTTATGGCTACACCTTC. Translation: CASSRGGTYGYTF. The full variable domain, with the rest looked up from reference TRBV5-4 and TRBJ1-2, is ETGVTQSPTHLIKTRGQQVTLRCSSQSGHNTVSWYQQALGQGPQFIFQYYREEENGRGNFPPRFSGLQFPNYSSELNVNALELDDSALYLCASSRGGTYGYTFGSGTRLTVV.

This clonotype was counted a few times. The rearrangement links TRBV5-6 to TRBJ2-1; 10 bases line up with TRBD2. The trim removed 4 bases at V and 5 bases at J, leaving 6 bases unmatched. Germline V gene sequence: CDR1 SGHDT, CDR2 YYEEEE. The CDR3 is 15 residues long. The CDR3 nucleotides are TGTGCCAGCAGCCCTACCGGGACTAGCGACAATGAGCAGTTCTTC. The encoded protein is CASSPTGTSDNEQFF.

This chain joins TRBV20-1 and TRBJ2-7, with D unresolved. Germline V lookup: CDR1 DFQATT, CDR2 SNEGSKA (reference sequence). The CDR3 consists of 15 residues. V was cut by 4 bases and J by 2 bases, with 18 bases left in between. The CDR3 protein is CSATSDTSLTYEQYF. The DNA of the CDR3 is TGCAGTGCTACCTCCGACACCTCTCTTACCTACGAGCAGTACTTC.

The chain joins TRBV11-2 to TRBJ2-1; 12 bases map to TRBD2. The V gene end was trimmed by 5 bases and the J gene end by 0 bases; junction bases not matched to a gene: 11. Germline-derived CDR1 and CDR2 are SGHAT and FQNNGV. CDR3 size: 19 residues. For the CDR3, the DNA is TGTGCCAGCAGCCGGCGGGGGGGACTAGCGGGCCACTCCTACAATGAGCAGTTCTTC. Protein: CASSRRGGLAGHSYNEQFF. Based on the CDR3 plus reference TRBV11-2 and TRBJ2-1, the full variable domain is EAGVAQSPRYKIIEKRQSVAFWCNPISGHATLYWYQQILGQGPKLLIQFQNNGVVDDSQLPKDRFSAERLKGVDSTLKIQPAKLEDSAVYLCASSRRGGLAGHSYNEQFFGPGTRLTVL.

This clonotype was found a few times. V gene TRBV5-1 combines with J gene TRBJ2-5; D remains unclear. CDR1 is SGHRS, CDR2 YFSETQ, per germline. V was cut by 2 bases and J by 1 base, with 6 bases left in between. There are 13 residues in the CDR3. CDR3: CASSFNSQETQYF. The DNA for the CDR3 is TGCGCCAGCAGCTTTAACAGCCAAGAGACCCAGTACTTC.

The CDR3 is CASSPLQGLDIQYF. CDR3 sequence (DNA): TGTGCCAGCTCACCACTACAGGGTTTAGACATTCAGTACTTC. V usage is TRBV18 and J usage is TRBJ2-4, with D tentatively TRBD1 (6 bases). The CDR3 sequence is 14 residues long. In germline, CDR1 is KGHSH, CDR2 LQKENI. V lost 1 base, J lost 8 bases, and 12 bases lay in between.

The V gene is TRBV5-4, the J gene TRBJ1-4; D gene unclear. V was trimmed by 4 bases and J by 7 bases, leaving 14 bases between them. This CDR3 is built from 14 residues. The germline V gene has CDR1 SGHNT and CDR2 YYREEE (reference sequence). The CDR3 here is CASSPDTGREKLFF. CDR3 DNA: TGTGCCAGCAGCCCCGACACGGGCCGTGAAAAACTGTTTTTT.